This T cell receptor (beta chain) emerged from a study of identifying expanded T cells in peripheral blood. Broader study findings: Clone count variance between approximately 2-week samples rose with total template count.

The protocol was immunoSEQ multiplex PCR, while the TCRdb copy is restricted to in-frame clones and leaves out a portion. The sample shows over 70,000 clones, 88% of them seen only once. Germline loops: CDR1 SGHVS, CDR2 FQNEAQ. The CDR3 covers 14 residues. V was clipped by 8 bases and J by 2 bases, with 15 bases between them. In this sample, this clone turned up once. As yet, its antigen is unknown. Sequences were obtained from blood. The clonotype was recovered from a person between 18 and 70 years old in good health. V gene TRBV7-8 combines with J gene TRBJ2-5; a weak D match, TRBD2 (6 bases). This chain's CDR3 is CASDPFGTQETQYF. The CDR3 DNA is TGTGCCAGCGACCCCTTCGGGACTCAAGAGACCCAGTACTTC.